Following are 12 T cell receptor beta chains from one sample sequenced in a study of cytomegalovirus exposure and HLA in healthy donors. Primers included in the PCR were 60 Vbeta and 13 Jbeta primers. The protocol was immunoSEQ multiplex PCR, while the TCRdb copy is restricted to in-frame clones and leaves out a portion. The table has some 150,000 clones, about two thirds seen once. The sample comprised PBMCs. The receptors were sampled from a human donor in good health.

The DNA for the CDR3 is TGTGCCAGTAGTAGGATTTCGACGACAGGATTTAACTATGGCTACACCTTC. Translated: CASSRISTTGFNYGYTF. This rearrangement joins TRBV19 to TRBJ1-2, with D perhaps matching TRBD1 (6 bases). The CDR3 has 17 residues. V was trimmed by 4 bases and J by 1 base, leaving 19 bases between them. CDR1 is LNHDA, CDR2 SQIVND, per germline (reference sequence).

The genes are TRBV6-4 and TRBJ2-1, with D possibly matching TRBD2 (5 bases). Germline values: CDR1 MRHNA, CDR2 SNTAGT. Trimming stripped 2 bases from V and 7 bases from J, with 15 bases between. CDR3 length: 15 amino acids. The CDR3 loop reads CASSDRTDSPNEQFF. CDR3 in DNA: TGTGCCAGCAGTGACCGCACGGACTCCCCAAATGAGCAGTTCTTC.

The chain uses TRBV5-8 and TRBJ2-7, with 11 bases identical to TRBD2. Unmatched junction bases numbered 4, after V lost 4 bases and J lost 1 base. The CDR3 spans 15 residues. Per germline, CDR1 SGHTS and CDR2 YDEGEE. For the CDR3, the DNA is TGTGCCAGCAGCCTACTAGCGGGGGATTCCTACGAGCAGTACTTC. Its protein product is CASSLLAGDSYEQYF.

The chain is built from TRBV10-3 and TRBJ1-6, with D perhaps TRBD1 (5 bases). V was pared by 5 bases and J by 11 bases, with 19 bases between. From germline, CDR1 is ENHRY and CDR2 SYGVKD. The CDR3 has 15 residues. The CDR3 protein is CAISNAGGLGTPLHF. CDR3 nucleotide sequence: TGTGCCATCAGTAACGCGGGGGGTCTCGGTACACCCCTCCACTTT.

DNA for the CDR3: TGTGCCAGCAGGACAGAAACCGGGGAGCTGTTTTTT. This translates into CASRTETGELFF. This rearrangement joins TRBV27 to TRBJ2-2; tentatively, D is TRBD1 (5 bases). The CDR3 contains 12 residues. V was shortened by 6 bases and J by 5 bases, with 7 bases between the two germline ends. The germline V gene encodes CDR1 MNHEY and CDR2 SMNVEV (reference sequence).

The genes are TRBV15 and TRBJ1-4; 10 bases are a match to TRBD1. Germline CDR1 LNHNV, CDR2 YYDKDF (reference sequence). Germline trimming cut 8 bases from V and 4 bases from J; bases unmatched to any gene: 19. There are 19 residues in the CDR3. CDR3 amino acids: CATSTRDRGLPTDNEKLFF. The DNA for the CDR3 is TGTGCCACCTCCACCCGGGACAGGGGCCTCCCAACTGATAATGAAAAACTGTTTTTT.

Note on this clone: The junction departs from the called germline gene at one end, perhaps through a read error. The chain couples TRBV5-6 to TRBJ1-2; D is undetermined. This CDR3 has 14 amino acids. Germline values: CDR1 SGHDT, CDR2 YYEEEE. The CDR3 sequence is CANSLGGTNYGYTF. CDR3 coding DNA: TGTGCCAACAGCTTGGGAGGGACTAACTATGGCTACACCTTC.

This chain links TRBV10-1 with TRBJ2-1; the match to TRBD1 covers 7 bases. Germline V gives CDR1 WNHNN, CDR2 SYGVQD (reference sequence). This CDR3 comprises 15 residues. Germline trimming cut 11 bases from V and 10 bases from J; bases unmatched to any gene: 20. The CDR3 reads CAEPGGNGERGEQFF. DNA for the CDR3: TGCGCCGAGCCAGGGGGTAATGGGGAGAGGGGCGAGCAGTTCTTC.

The chain recombines TRBV11-3 with TRBJ2-7; maybe TRBD1 (6 bases). In germline, CDR1 is SGHNT, CDR2 YENEEA. The CDR3 consists of 15 residues. V was cut by 1 base and J by 2 bases, with 12 bases left in between. CDR3 loop: CASSLGPTGPYEQYF. Written as DNA, the CDR3 is TGTGCCAGCAGCTTAGGCCCGACAGGTCCCTACGAGCAGTACTTC.

CDR3 residues: CASSLKVRGGVTDTQYF. For the CDR3, the DNA is TGTGCCAGCAGCTTGAAAGTGCGCGGGGGGGTCACAGATACGCAGTATTTT. V gene TRBV5-6 combines with J gene TRBJ2-3, with 9 bases identical to TRBD2. The trim removed 1 base at V and 2 bases at J, leaving 8 bases unmatched. This CDR3 comprises 17 residues. Germline V gene data show CDR1 as SGHDT and CDR2 as YYEEEE.

There are a few counts of this clone. The chain carries TRBV18 and TRBJ2-5, with TRBD2 identical over 8 bases. Germline V gene sequence: CDR1 KGHSH, CDR2 LQKENI. V shed 2 bases, J shed 6 bases, and the junction held 5 bases outside the gene matches. The CDR3 loop spans 14 amino acids. CDR3 DNA: TGTGCCAGCTCACCAGATAGCGGGGCGAAGACCCAGTACTTC. It translates to CASSPDSGAKTQYF.

The gene calls are TRBV5-6 and TRBJ1-5, with D possibly TRBD1 on 5 matching bases. This CDR3 is built from 13 residues. V was trimmed by 0 bases and J by 5 bases, leaving 6 bases between them. CDR1 is SGHDT and CDR2 is YYEEEE in the germline V gene. The CDR3: CASSLGQYQPQHF. CDR3 sequence (DNA): TGTGCCAGCAGCTTGGGACAGTATCAGCCCCAGCATTTT.